This T cell receptor (beta chain) comes out of a study of T cell changes during pregnancy in multiple sclerosis. The germline V gene encodes CDR1 SGDLS and CDR2 YYNGEE. This CDR3 comprises 12 residues. Between the trimmed V and J ends, which lost 4 bases and 6 bases, there was a span of 11 bases. Profiling relied on immunoSEQ multiplex PCR, and the TCRdb table lists in-frame clones only, not all of them. The table records fewer than 130,000 clones, roughly nine tenths of them present only once. This specimen consisted of peripheral blood, obtained after pregnancy. The V gene is TRBV9, the J gene TRBJ2-7, with TRBD1 as a possible D gene (6 bases). This receptor was identified in a female donor with multiple sclerosis, enrolled in a pregnancy study. CDR3 coding DNA: TGTGCCAGCAGCCCCGAGGGGGTCGAGCAGTACTTC. Translation: CASSPEGVEQYF.